This T cell receptor beta chain was sequenced during a study of response to subunit inactivated influenza vaccine. Study findings and constraints: It was suggested by the authors that few new T cells are recruited by each seasonal influenza vaccination.

This clonotype has at least ten counts. Its antigen remains unidentified. In TCRdb, the RT-PCR reads were re-called with MiXCR into one record per CDR3 protein. The table includes fewer than 650,000 distinct CDR3 sequences, roughly 13% detected once. The sequence was obtained from a man aged 50 to 59 who received an inactivated influenza vaccine. Sample: PBMCs from blood, taken more than 35 days after vaccination.

This CDR3 reads CAIKEGAQADTQYF. CDR3 sequence (DNA): TGTGCCATCAAGGAGGGGGCGCAAGCAGATACGCAGTATTTT. This chain uses TRBV10-3 with TRBJ2-3; weak D call: TRBD1 (7 bases). Germline V gene data show CDR1 as ENHRY and CDR2 as SYGVKD. V lost 7 bases to trimming and J lost 4 bases, with 15 bases between them. This CDR3 has 14 residues.